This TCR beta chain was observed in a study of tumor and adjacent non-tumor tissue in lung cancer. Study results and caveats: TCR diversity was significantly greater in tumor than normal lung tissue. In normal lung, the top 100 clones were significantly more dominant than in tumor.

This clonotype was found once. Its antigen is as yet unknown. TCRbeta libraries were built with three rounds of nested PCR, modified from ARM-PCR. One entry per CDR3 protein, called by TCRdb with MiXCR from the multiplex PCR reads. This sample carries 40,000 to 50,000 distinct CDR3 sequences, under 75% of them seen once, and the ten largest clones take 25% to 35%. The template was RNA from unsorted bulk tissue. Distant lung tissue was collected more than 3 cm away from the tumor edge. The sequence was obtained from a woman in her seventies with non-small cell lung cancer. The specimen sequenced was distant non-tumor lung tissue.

CDR3 protein: CASSLDGTGWHQFQHF. CDR3 in DNA: TGTGCCAGCAGCTTGGACGGGACAGGGTGGCATCAGTTCCAGCATTTT. The rearrangement joins TRBV5-5 to TRBJ1-5; 9 bases fit TRBD1. CDR1 and CDR2 (germline): SGHKS, YYEKEE (reference sequence). The junction had 13 bases not matched to a gene; V was cut back by 0 bases and J by 12 bases. This CDR3 comprises 16 residues.